This TCR beta chain is from a study of PD-1 blockade in mismatch repair-deficient tumors. Study-level results: Tumor-resident clones, often absent from pretreatment blood, expanded after pembrolizumab and then contracted.

Clones were sequenced by immunoSEQ multiplex PCR, and TCRdb holds only the in-frame ones, with some missing. The sample has roughly 48,000 clones, around 77% seen once. This clone was seen more than once but under ten times. Its antigen is as yet unknown. All patients were mismatch repair deficient, assessed by either PCR or immunohistochemistry. TCRs were sequenced from three patients responding to pembrolizumab. Germline CDR1 MNHEY, CDR2 SMNVEV (reference sequence). The CDR3 totals 14 residues. Trimming stripped 7 bases from V and 5 bases from J, with 18 bases between. The sequencing used PBMCs, collected before pembrolizumab treatment. This sequence joins TRBV27 and TRBJ2-7, with a weak D call TRBD1 (6 bases). The TCR originated in an adult with mismatch repair-deficient cancer. CDR3 loop: CASTPGDGANEQYF. The CDR3 coding sequence is TGTGCCAGCACCCCAGGGGATGGGGCGAACGAGCAGTACTTC.